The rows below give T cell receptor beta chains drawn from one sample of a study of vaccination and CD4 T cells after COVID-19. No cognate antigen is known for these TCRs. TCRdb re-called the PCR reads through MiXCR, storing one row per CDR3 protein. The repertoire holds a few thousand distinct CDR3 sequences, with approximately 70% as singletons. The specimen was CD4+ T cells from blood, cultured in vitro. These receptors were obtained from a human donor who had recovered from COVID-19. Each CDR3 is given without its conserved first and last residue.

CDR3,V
ATSRDGQATG,TRBV15
ASSPPPGSYGYT,TRBV7-8
ASSPRTAQPQH,TRBV6-1
ASSALWGYT,TRBV7-9
ASSQQGVVYEQY,TRBV7-2
ASSHISGGTGLKETQY,TRBV7-3
ATTGGADYGYT,TRBV10-3
ASSLARGWETQY,TRBV5-4
SATAGTRAPGYT,TRBV20-1
SARNLGTAGNNSPLH,TRBV20-1
ASSLGQGNNQPQH,TRBV7-2
ASSLGAPYGYT,TRBV7-2
ASSQRITDTQY,TRBV7-9
ASRIGTDNSPLH,TRBV2
ASSLLGLNTEAF,TRBV7-9
SASAAYNSPLH,TRBV20-1
AISEGGQNYGYT,TRBV10-3
ASSDRGSYEQY,TRBV6-4
ASTKRGDYGYT,TRBV7-3
ASSPGQGGIGGYT,TRBV4-2
ASRRQGGSNYGYT,TRBV6-1
ASSEALWGAEAF,TRBV2
AISEGLAGGETQY,TRBV10-3
SVAPTGNQPQH,TRBV29-1
ASSSEGRGYSYEQY,TRBV7-2
ASSLQGYQETQY,TRBV7-9
ASRIQGMNTEAF,TRBV27
ASSPTVGTYGYT,TRBV6-1
ASSLGSDYEQY,TRBV7-9
ASSLAGGSGGYT,TRBV19
ASTLRQGGTLNSPLH,TRBV6-1